One and the same sample provided the 21 T cell receptor beta chains below, sequenced in a study of neurological immune-mediated disorders. Each CDR3 protein gets one entry after TCRdb re-called the 5' RACE reads with MiXCR. The data show roughly 20,000 distinct CDR3 sequences, with approximately 7.3% seen just once and roughly a sixth held by the top ten. Sequencing was carried out using CD8+ T cells from blood. The receptors derive from a woman in her twenties or thirties with HTLV-1-associated myelopathy (HAM/TSP).

This clonotype was seen repeatedly, ten times or more. V usage is TRBV7-9 and J usage is TRBJ1-2; D gene ambiguous. This CDR3 is 15 amino acids long. Germline CDR1 is SEHNR and CDR2 is FQNEAQ (reference sequence). The ends were cut back, 1 base at V and 6 bases at J, with 15 bases in the middle. Here the CDR3 DNA reads TGTGCCAGCAGCTTAGTACGGGAGTTGGTCCATGGCTACACCTTC. It specifies CASSLVRELVHGYTF.

This clonotype showed up many times. The V gene is TRBV10-2, the J gene TRBJ2-7; D might be TRBD1 or TRBD2, each matching 5 bases. The V gene lost 8 bases and the J gene lost 6 bases, with 17 bases spanning the gap. Germline V gene sequence: CDR1 WSHSY, CDR2 SAAADI. This CDR3 contains 13 residues. DNA for the CDR3: TGCGCCAGCGGGCAAGGGACCTTCGGCGAGCAGTACTTC. It translates to CASGQGTFGEQYF.

This clonotype is medium-sized within its sample. V is TRBV6-4 and J is TRBJ2-3; D may correspond to TRBD1 or TRBD2 (6 bases each). Germline V gene data show CDR1 as MRHNA and CDR2 as SNTAGT. The CDR3 sequence is 16 residues long. V lost 0 bases and J 4 bases, leaving 14 bases between the germline ends. CDR3 amino acids: CASSDSLGGGSDTQYF. CDR3 DNA: TGTGCCAGCAGTGACTCTCTCGGAGGGGGATCAGATACGCAGTATTTT.

Many counts were recorded for this clonotype. The chain uses TRBV20-1 and TRBJ2-1, with D possibly being TRBD1 (6 bases). The CDR3 loop spans 15 amino acids. V lost 2 bases to trimming and J lost 4 bases, with 15 bases between them. Per germline, CDR1 DFQATT and CDR2 SNEGSKA (reference sequence). CDR3 residues: CSARQGRTEYNEQFF. The CDR3 DNA reads as TGCAGTGCTAGACAGGGCAGGACAGAATACAATGAGCAGTTCTTC.

This clonotype was observed at least ten times. The J gene is TRBJ2-2, the V gene TRBV5-1; D call uncertain. The CDR3 is 11 residues long. V lost 7 bases and J 3 bases, leaving 4 bases between the germline ends. The germline V gene has CDR1 SGHRS and CDR2 YFSETQ. For the CDR3, the DNA is TGCGCCAGCCGGGACACCGGGGAGCTGTTTTTT. As protein: CASRDTGELFF.

This clonotype was observed at least ten times. V and J are TRBV12-3 or TRBV12-4 and TRBJ2-7, with D perhaps TRBD1 (6 bases). V shed 4 bases and J shed 2 bases, with 12 bases lying between them. The length of the CDR3 is 14 residues. The CDR3 here is CASSSKDSPYEQYF. CDR3 sequence (DNA): TGTGCCAGCAGTTCGAAGGACAGTCCCTACGAGCAGTACTTC.

This clonotype ranks as medium-sized. The chain employs TRBV20-1 and TRBJ1-1, with 8 bases that match TRBD1. This CDR3 is built from 12 residues. In germline, CDR1 is DFQATT, CDR2 SNEGSKA (reference sequence). With V trimmed by 7 bases and J by 5 bases, 6 bases remained unmatched. CDR3 protein: CSVQTGETEAFF. CDR3 nucleotide sequence: TGCAGTGTACAGACAGGGGAAACTGAAGCTTTCTTT.

This clonotype was detected ten times or more. The V gene is TRBV7-9, the J gene TRBJ1-2, with D uncertain. Looked up from germline, CDR1 is SEHNR and CDR2 is FQNEAQ (reference sequence). V shed 5 bases and J shed 5 bases, with 12 bases lying between them. This CDR3 spans 13 amino acids. In DNA, the CDR3 is TGTGCCAGCAGCCCATCCTTAGGTTATGGCTACACCTTC. It translates to CASSPSLGYGYTF.

The rearrangement links TRBV19 to TRBJ2-7; no definite D call. CDR3 size: 13 residues. Trimming took 3 bases from V and 1 from J, leaving 7 bases between them. From germline, CDR1 is LNHDA and CDR2 SQIVND (reference sequence). In DNA form, the CDR3 reads TGTGCCAGTAGTATCAACAGATCCTACGAGCAGTACTTC. Its translation: CASSINRSYEQYF.

This clonotype came up many times. The V and J genes are TRBV7-8 and TRBJ1-2, with 9 bases lining up with TRBD1. V shed 1 base, J shed 7 bases, and the junction held 7 bases outside the gene matches. Germline loops: CDR1 SGHVS, CDR2 FQNEAQ. The CDR3 totals 15 residues. The CDR3 DNA sequence: TGTGCCAGCAGCTTAGGGGTCACAGGGGGCAGTGGCTACACCTTC. The encoded protein is CASSLGVTGGSGYTF.

Ten or more counts support this clonotype. The rearrangement joins TRBV5-1 to TRBJ2-7; TRBD1 matches at 7 bases. Trimming took 2 bases from V and 7 from J; bases not matched to a gene: 6. Germline V gene sequence: CDR1 SGHRS, CDR2 YFSETQ. This CDR3 has 13 amino acids. CDR3 bases: TGCGCCAGCAGCTTAAAGACAGGGCGGGAGCAGTACTTC. This sequence encodes CASSLKTGREQYF. Full variable domain (rest looked up from reference TRBV5-1 and TRBJ2-7): KAGVTQTPRYLIKTRGQQVTLSCSPISGHRSVSWYQQTPGQGLQFLFEYFSETQRNKGNFPGRFSGRQFSNSRSEMNVSTLELGDSALYLCASSLKTGREQYFGPGTRLTVT.

This clonotype occurred many times. The chain is built from TRBV5-1 and TRBJ2-1, with 12 bases fitting TRBD2. The V and J ends lost 1 base and 2 bases, in that order; junction bases with no gene match: 4. The CDR3 length is 17 residues. Per the germline V gene, CDR1 is SGHRS and CDR2 is YFSETQ. CDR3 nucleotides: TGCGCCAGCAGCTTGAGCAGACTAGCGGGGGCCTACAATGAGCAGTTCTTC. Translating it yields CASSLSRLAGAYNEQFF.

This rearrangement joins TRBV30 to TRBJ1-4; weak D call: TRBD1 (5 bases). Trimming removed 0 bases from V and 8 bases from J, with 13 bases in between. Germline V gene data show CDR1 as GTSNPN and CDR2 as SVGIG (reference sequence). The CDR3 is 14 amino acids. The chain's CDR3 is CAWSVLEGREKLFF. The CDR3 DNA sequence: TGTGCCTGGAGTGTACTGGAGGGGCGAGAAAAACTGTTTTTT.

The sample holds many counts of this clonotype. The gene calls are TRBV5-1 and TRBJ2-7, with D perhaps matching TRBD1 (6 bases). V lost 4 bases to trimming and J lost 5 bases, with 16 bases between them. Germline V gene lookup returns CDR1 SGHRS and CDR2 YFSETQ. The CDR3 spans 14 residues. CDR3 region: CASSPPTGYHEQYF. DNA of the CDR3: TGCGCCAGCAGCCCCCCTACAGGGTACCACGAGCAGTACTTC.

This clonotype was seen ten or more times. The CDR3 DNA reads TGTGCCAGCAGCTTCCAGGGGGCTCGGGAGCAGTACTTC. This codes for CASSFQGAREQYF. The chain carries TRBV6-5 and TRBJ2-7, with 8 bases lining up with TRBD1. V lost 6 bases and J lost 7; bases outside the gene matches: 8. CDR3 length equals 13 residues. Germline CDR1 is MNHEY and CDR2 is SVGAGI.

This clonotype was detected many times. The chain carries TRBV5-1 and TRBJ2-7; D gene uncertain. The CDR3 is made up of 13 amino acids. Looked up from germline, CDR1 is SGHRS and CDR2 is YFSETQ. V lost 0 bases and J lost 2, with 6 bases in between. CDR3 nucleotides: TGCGCCAGCAGCTTGGGAGGTACCTACGAGCAGTACTTC. Its protein is CASSLGGTYEQYF.

At least ten counts were recorded for this clonotype. The chain joins TRBV7-9 to TRBJ2-7; 10 nucleotides agree with TRBD1. The CDR3 consists of 14 residues. The V gene end was trimmed by 5 bases and the J gene end by 4 bases; junction bases not matched to a gene: 5. From germline, CDR1 is SEHNR and CDR2 FQNEAQ (reference sequence). The CDR3 DNA sequence: TGTGCCAGCAGCGAGACAGGGGGCGATTACGAGCAGTACTTC. It translates to CASSETGGDYEQYF.

This clonotype was observed many times. Because the CDR3's place on the DNA is in doubt, the DNA is left out and the CDR3 is given as listed by TCRdb. CDR3 region: CASSIVGRGAHF. The V gene is TRBV19, the J gene TRBJ1-5; the table gives TRBD1 as D, unverified against the DNA. The CDR3 has 12 residues if both end residues are counted. From germline, CDR1 is LNHDA and CDR2 SQIVND (reference sequence).

This clonotype was counted ten times or more. The rearrangement links TRBV25-1 to TRBJ1-1; the D gene is possibly TRBD1 (5 bases). The germline CDR1 and CDR2 sequences are MGHDK and SYGVNS. With 4 bases removed from V and 5 bases from J, the gap between germline ends came to 8 bases. The CDR3 sequence is 12 residues long. The CDR3 is CASSGGGTEAFF. The CDR3 DNA reads TGTGCCAGCAGTGGCGGGGGTACTGAAGCTTTCTTT.

This clonotype showed up many times. V gene TRBV11-2 combines with J gene TRBJ1-4; 7 bases map to TRBD1. Unmatched junction bases numbered 9, after V lost 5 bases and J lost 3 bases. This CDR3 spans 16 amino acids. Germline lookup yields CDR1 SGHAT and CDR2 FQNNGV. The CDR3 DNA reads as TGTGCCAGCAGCCCCACGAAGGGGGCTGCTAATGAAAAACTGTTTTTT. Translation: CASSPTKGAANEKLFF.

The genes are TRBV9 and TRBJ2-2, with TRBD1 matching 10 bases. The CDR3 sequence is 15 residues long. The junction had 3 bases not matched to a gene; V was cut back by 1 base and J by 6 bases. Germline assignment: CDR1 SGDLS and CDR2 YYNGEE. CDR3 in amino acids: CASSVWDRGAGELFF. CDR3 sequence (DNA): TGTGCCAGCAGCGTATGGGACAGGGGAGCCGGGGAGCTGTTTTTT.